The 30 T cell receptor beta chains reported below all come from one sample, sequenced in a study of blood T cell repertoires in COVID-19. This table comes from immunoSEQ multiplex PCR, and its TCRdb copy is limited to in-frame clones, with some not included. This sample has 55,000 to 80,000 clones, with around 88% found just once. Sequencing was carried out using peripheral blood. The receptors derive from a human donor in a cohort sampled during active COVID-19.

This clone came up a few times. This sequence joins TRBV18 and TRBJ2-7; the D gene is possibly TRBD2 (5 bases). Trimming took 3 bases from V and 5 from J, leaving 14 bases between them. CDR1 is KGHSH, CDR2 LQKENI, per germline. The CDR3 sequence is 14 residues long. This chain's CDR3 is CASSPVLRADEQYF. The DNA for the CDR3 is TGTGCCAGCTCACCGGTTCTAAGAGCGGACGAGCAGTACTTC.

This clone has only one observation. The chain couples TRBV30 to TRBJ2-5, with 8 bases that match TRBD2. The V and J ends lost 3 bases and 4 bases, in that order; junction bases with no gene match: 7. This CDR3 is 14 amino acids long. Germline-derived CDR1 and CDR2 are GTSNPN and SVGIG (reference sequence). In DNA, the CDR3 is TGTGCCTGGAGATGGGCGGGGGGTTTAGAGACCCAGTACTTC. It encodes CAWRWAGGLETQYF.

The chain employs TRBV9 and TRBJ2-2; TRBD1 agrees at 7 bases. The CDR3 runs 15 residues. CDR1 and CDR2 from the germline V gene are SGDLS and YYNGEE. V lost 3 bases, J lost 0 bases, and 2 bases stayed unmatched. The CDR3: CASSAQGANTGELFF. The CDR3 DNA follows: TGTGCCAGCAGCGCTCAGGGGGCGAACACCGGGGAGCTGTTTTTT. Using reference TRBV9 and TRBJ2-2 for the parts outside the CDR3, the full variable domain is DSGVTQTPKHLITATGQRVTLRCSPRSGDLSVYWYQQSLDQGLQFLIQYYNGEERAKGNILERFSAQQFPDLHSELNLSSLELGDSALYFCASSAQGANTGELFFGEGSRLTVL.

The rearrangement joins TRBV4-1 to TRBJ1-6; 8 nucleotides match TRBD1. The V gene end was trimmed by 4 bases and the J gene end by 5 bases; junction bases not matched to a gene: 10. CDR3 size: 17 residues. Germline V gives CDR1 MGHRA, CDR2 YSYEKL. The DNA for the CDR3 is TGCGCCAGCAGCCGAGCACCGGGACAGGTTGATAATTCACCCCTCCACTTT. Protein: CASSRAPGQVDNSPLHF.

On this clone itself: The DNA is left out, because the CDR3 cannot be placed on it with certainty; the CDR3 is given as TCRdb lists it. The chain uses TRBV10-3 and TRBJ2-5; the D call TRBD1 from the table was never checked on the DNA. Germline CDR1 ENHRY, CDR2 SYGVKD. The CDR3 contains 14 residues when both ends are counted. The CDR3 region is CAIRFGPGPETQYF.

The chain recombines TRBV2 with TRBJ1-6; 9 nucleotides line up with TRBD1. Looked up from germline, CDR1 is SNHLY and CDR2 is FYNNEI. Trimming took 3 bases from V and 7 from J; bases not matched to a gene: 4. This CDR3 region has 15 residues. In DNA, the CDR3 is TGTGCCAGCAGTGATGACAGGGGGGGGAATTCACCCCTCCACTTT. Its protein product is CASSDDRGGNSPLHF. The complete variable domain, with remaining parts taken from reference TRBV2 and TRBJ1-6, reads EPEVTQTPSHQVTQMGQEVILRCVPISNHLYFYWYRQILGQKVEFLVSFYNNEISEKSEIFDDQFSVERPDGSNFTLKIRSTKLEDSAMYFCASSDDRGGNSPLHFGNGTRLTVT.

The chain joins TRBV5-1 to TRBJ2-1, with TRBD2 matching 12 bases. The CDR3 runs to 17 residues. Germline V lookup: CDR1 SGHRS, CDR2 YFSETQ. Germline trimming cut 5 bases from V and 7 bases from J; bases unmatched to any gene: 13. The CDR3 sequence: CASSSGLAGSRGNEQFF. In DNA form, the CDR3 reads TGCGCCAGCAGTTCAGGACTAGCGGGATCCCGTGGGAATGAGCAGTTCTTC.

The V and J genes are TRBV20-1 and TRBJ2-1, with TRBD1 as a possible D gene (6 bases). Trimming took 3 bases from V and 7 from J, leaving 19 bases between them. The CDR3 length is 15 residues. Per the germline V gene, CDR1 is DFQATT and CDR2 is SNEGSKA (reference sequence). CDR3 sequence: CSASGITGTTNEQFF. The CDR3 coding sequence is TGCAGTGCTAGTGGCATTACCGGGACAACGAATGAGCAGTTCTTC.

DNA for the CDR3: TGTGCCAGCAGCGGGACTAGCACAGATACGCAGTATTTT. It yields the protein CASSGTSTDTQYF. The chain joins TRBV5-4 to TRBJ2-3; possibly TRBD2 for D (6 bases). V was pared by 4 bases and J by 0 bases, with 6 bases between. Per germline, CDR1 SGHNT and CDR2 YYREEE (reference sequence). The CDR3 sequence is 13 residues long.

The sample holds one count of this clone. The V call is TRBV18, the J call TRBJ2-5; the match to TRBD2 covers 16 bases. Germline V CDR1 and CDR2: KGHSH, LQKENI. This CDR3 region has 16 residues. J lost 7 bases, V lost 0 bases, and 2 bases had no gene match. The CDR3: CASSPPGLAGGRTQYF. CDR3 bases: TGTGCCAGCTCACCACCGGGACTAGCGGGGGGGCGGACCCAGTACTTC.

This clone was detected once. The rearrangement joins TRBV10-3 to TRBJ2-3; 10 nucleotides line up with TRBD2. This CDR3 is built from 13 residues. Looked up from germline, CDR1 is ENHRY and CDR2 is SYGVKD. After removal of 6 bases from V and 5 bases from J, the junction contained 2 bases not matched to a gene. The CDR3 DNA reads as TGTGCCATCAGAAGCGGGGGGGGAGATACGCAGTATTTT. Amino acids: CAIRSGGGDTQYF.

CDR3 in DNA: TGTGCCAGCAGTGAATGGTACGGGGGGCCGTTAACCGGGGAGCTGTTTTTT. Translation: CASSEWYGGPLTGELFF. This rearrangement joins TRBV25-1 to TRBJ2-2, with TRBD2 as a possible D gene (7 bases). The germline V gene encodes CDR1 MGHDK and CDR2 SYGVNS. The ends were cut back, 1 base at V and 5 bases at J, with 17 bases in the middle. The CDR3 is made up of 17 amino acids.

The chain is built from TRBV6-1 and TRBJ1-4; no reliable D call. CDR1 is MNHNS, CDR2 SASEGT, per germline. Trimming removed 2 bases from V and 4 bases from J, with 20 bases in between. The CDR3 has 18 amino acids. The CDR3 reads CASSESIASLGSNEKLFF. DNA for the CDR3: TGTGCCAGCAGTGAATCTATCGCTAGTTTGGGGAGTAATGAAAAACTGTTTTTT.

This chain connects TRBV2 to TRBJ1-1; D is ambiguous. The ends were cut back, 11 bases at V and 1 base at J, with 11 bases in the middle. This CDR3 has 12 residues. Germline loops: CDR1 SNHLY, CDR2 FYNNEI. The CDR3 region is CAGGLSNTEAFF. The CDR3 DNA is TGTGCCGGCGGACTTTCGAACACTGAAGCTTTCTTT.

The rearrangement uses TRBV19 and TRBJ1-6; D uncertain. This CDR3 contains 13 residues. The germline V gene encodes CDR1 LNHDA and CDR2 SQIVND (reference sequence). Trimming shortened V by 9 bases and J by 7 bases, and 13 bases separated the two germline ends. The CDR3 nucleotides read TGTGCCAGCCAAGGAGGGTACAATTCACCCCTCCACTTT. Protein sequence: CASQGGYNSPLHF.

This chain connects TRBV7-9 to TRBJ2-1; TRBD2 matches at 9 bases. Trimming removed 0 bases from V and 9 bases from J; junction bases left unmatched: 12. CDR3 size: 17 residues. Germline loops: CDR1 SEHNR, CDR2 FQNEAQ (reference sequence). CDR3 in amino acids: CASSLAAGGAESAEQFF. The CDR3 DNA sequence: TGTGCCAGCAGCTTAGCGGCGGGGGGGGCTGAGAGTGCTGAGCAGTTCTTC.

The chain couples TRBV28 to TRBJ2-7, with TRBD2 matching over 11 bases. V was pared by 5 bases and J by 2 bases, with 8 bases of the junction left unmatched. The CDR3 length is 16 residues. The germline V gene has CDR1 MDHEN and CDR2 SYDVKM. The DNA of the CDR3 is TGTGCCAGCAGTCCTTACACTAGCGGGGGCACCTACGAGCAGTACTTC. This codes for CASSPYTSGGTYEQYF.

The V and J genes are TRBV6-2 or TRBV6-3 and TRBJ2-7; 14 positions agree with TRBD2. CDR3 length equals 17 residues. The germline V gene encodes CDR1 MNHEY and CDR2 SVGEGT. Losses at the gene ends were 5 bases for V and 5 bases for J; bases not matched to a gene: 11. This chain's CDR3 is CASSDMAGTSGSNEQYF. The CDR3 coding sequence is TGTGCCAGCAGTGACATGGCCGGGACTAGCGGGAGCAACGAGCAGTACTTC.

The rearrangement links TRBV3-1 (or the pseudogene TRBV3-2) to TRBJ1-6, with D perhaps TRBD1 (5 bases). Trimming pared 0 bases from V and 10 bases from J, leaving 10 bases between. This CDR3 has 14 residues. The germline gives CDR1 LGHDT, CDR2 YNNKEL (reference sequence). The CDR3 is CASSQEAGRSPLHF. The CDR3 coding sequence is TGTGCCAGCAGCCAAGAGGCAGGGAGGTCACCCCTCCACTTT.

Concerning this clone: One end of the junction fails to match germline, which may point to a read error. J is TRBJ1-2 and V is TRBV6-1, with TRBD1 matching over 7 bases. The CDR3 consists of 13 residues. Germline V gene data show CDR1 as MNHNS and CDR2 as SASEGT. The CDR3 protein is CASSEFGARDSLF. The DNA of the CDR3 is TGTGCCAGCAGTGAATTCGGGGCCCGGGACAGCTTATTC.

Here the CDR3 DNA reads TGTGCCAGCAGCCAAACGGGACAGGGCATCGGCGAGCAGTACTTC. Its translation is CASSQTGQGIGEQYF. The chain is built from TRBV3-1 (or the pseudogene TRBV3-2) and TRBJ2-7; 9 bases map to TRBD1. CDR3 size: 15 residues. V was pared by 2 bases and J by 6 bases, with 8 bases of the junction left unmatched. CDR1 is LGHDT, CDR2 YNNKEL, per germline (reference sequence).

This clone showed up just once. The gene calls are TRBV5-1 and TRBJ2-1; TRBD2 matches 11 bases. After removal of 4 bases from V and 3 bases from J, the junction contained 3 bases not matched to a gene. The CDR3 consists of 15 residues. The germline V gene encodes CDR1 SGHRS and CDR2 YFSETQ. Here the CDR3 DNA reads TGCGCCAGCAGCGCTCTAGCGGGGGGCTACAATGAGCAGTTCTTC. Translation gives CASSALAGGYNEQFF.

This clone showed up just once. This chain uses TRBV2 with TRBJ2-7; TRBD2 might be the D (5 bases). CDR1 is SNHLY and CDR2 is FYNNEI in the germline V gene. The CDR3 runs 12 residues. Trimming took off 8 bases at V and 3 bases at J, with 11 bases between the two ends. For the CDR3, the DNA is TGTGCCAGCGGGAAGAGGGACTACGAGCAGTACTTC. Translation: CASGKRDYEQYF.

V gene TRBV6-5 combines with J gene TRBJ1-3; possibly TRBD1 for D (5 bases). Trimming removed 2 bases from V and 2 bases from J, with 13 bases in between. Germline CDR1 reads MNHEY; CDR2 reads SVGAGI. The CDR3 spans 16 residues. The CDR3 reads CASSYNPKGAGNTIYF. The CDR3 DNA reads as TGTGCCAGCAGTTACAACCCAAAAGGGGCTGGAAACACCATATATTTT.

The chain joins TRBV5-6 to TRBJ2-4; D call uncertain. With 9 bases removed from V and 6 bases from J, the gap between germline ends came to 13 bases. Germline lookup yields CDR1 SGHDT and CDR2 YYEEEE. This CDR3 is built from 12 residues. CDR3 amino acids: CAIPPGRNIQYF. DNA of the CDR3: TGTGCCATCCCCCCGGGTCGAAACATTCAGTACTTC.

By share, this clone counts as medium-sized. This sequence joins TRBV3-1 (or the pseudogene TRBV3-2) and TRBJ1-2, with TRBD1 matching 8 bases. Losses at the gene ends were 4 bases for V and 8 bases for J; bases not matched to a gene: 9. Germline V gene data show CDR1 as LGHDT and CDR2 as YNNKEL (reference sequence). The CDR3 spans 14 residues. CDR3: CASSPGGRGRGYTF. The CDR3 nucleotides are TGTGCCAGCAGCCCGGGGGGCAGGGGGCGAGGCTACACCTTC.

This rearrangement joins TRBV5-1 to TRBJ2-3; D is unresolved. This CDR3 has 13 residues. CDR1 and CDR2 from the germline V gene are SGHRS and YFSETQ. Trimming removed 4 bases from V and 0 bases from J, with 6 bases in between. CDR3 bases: TGCGCCAGCAGCGTCACTAGCACAGATACGCAGTATTTT. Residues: CASSVTSTDTQYF.

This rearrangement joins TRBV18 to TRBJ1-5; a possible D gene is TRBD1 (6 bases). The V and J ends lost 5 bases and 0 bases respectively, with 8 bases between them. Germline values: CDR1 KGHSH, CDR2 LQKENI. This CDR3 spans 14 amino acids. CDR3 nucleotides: TGTGCCAGCTCATCGGGACATAGCAATCAGCCCCAGCATTTT. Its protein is CASSSGHSNQPQHF.

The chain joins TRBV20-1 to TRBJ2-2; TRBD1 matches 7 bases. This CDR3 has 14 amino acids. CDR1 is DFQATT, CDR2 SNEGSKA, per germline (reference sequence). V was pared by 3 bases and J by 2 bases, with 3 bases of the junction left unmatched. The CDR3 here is CSASRQGNTGELFF. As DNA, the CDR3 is TGCAGTGCTAGTCGACAGGGTAACACCGGGGAGCTGTTTTTT.

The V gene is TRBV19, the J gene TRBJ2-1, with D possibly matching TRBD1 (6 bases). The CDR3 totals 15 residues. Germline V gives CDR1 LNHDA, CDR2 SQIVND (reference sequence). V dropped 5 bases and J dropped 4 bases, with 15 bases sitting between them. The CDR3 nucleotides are TGTGCCAGTAGTGCACAGGGATTAATTTACAATGAGCAGTTCTTC. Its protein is CASSAQGLIYNEQFF.